Each of the 18 T cell receptor beta chains below was sequenced from the same sample in a study of cytomegalovirus exposure and HLA in healthy donors. The PCR contained 60 Vbeta and 13 Jbeta primers. TCRdb's copy holds only in-frame clones and misses some; the assay was immunoSEQ multiplex PCR. The table records 100,000 to 150,000 clones, about 10% of them present only once. Material: PBMCs. The origin of the receptors is a woman between 18 and 29 years old in good health and CMV-seropositive.

The table lists this clone with a few counts. One junction end disagrees with the germline gene, perhaps due to a read error. V usage is TRBV6-1 and J usage is TRBJ1-5; D is possibly TRBD1 (5 bases). From germline, CDR1 is MNHNS and CDR2 SASEGT. This CDR3 is 18 amino acids long. This CDR3 is CASSEAPQSFGGRQHQHF. The CDR3 nucleotides read TGTGCCAGCAGTGAAGCCCCACAGTCGTTCGGGGGTCGTCAGCACCAGCATTTT.

This clone was seen ten or more times. The chain links TRBV29-1 to TRBJ2-1, with 9 bases that match TRBD2. The length of the CDR3 is 16 residues. Trimming cost V 6 bases and J 7 bases; bases outside gene matches: 16. CDR1 is SQVTM and CDR2 is ANQGSEA in the germline V gene. CDR3 sequence: CSVNLEGLAFRNEQFF. The CDR3, as DNA: TGCAGCGTCAACTTGGAGGGACTAGCCTTTCGTAATGAGCAGTTCTTC.

The V call is TRBV1, the J call TRBJ2-3; TRBD2, the D gene given by the table, was not confirmed from the DNA. TRBV1 represents a pseudogene. CDR3 size: 12 residues. CDR3 residues: CTSSVPVDTQYF. In nucleotides, the CDR3 is TGCACCAGCAGCGTCCCTGTAGATACGCAGTATTTT.

This clone was picked up a small number of times. The chain is built from TRBV5-4 and TRBJ2-1, with TRBD2 matching over 7 bases. V dropped 1 base and J dropped 1; count of bases not matched to a gene: 2. Germline V gene lookup returns CDR1 SGHNT and CDR2 YYREEE (reference sequence). The CDR3 is made up of 15 amino acids. CDR3 coding DNA: TGTGCCAGCAGCTTGCCGGGAGGATCCTACAATGAGCAGTTCTTC. This gives the protein CASSLPGGSYNEQFF.

The table lists this clone with a few counts. V is TRBV6-1 and J is TRBJ1-2, with D maybe TRBD1 (5 bases). CDR3 length equals 15 residues. Trimming left V 6 bases short and J 5 bases short, with 19 bases between. Germline CDR1 MNHNS, CDR2 SASEGT. CDR3 loop: CASRGSGVTLYGYTF. DNA for the CDR3: TGTGCCAGCAGGGGCTCGGGGGTTACCCTATATGGCTACACCTTC.

The chain uses TRBV9 and TRBJ1-1; 7 bases agree with TRBD1. The CDR3 contains 15 residues. The V segment lost 3 bases and the J segment 0 bases; nucleotides outside the gene matches: 5. Germline assignment: CDR1 SGDLS and CDR2 YYNGEE. The CDR3 sequence is CASSGFGTVNTEAFF. In DNA form, the CDR3 reads TGTGCCAGCAGCGGATTCGGGACAGTGAACACTGAAGCTTTCTTT.

The rearrangement uses TRBV11-3 and TRBJ1-2; weak D call: TRBD1 (6 bases). Trimming shortened V by 4 bases and J by 1 base, and 10 bases separated the two germline ends. Per germline, CDR1 SGHNT and CDR2 YENEEA. The CDR3 length is 14 residues. CDR3 DNA sequence: TGTGCCAGCAGCTGGGGGCAGCATAACTATGGCTACACCTTC. Protein: CASSWGQHNYGYTF.

This clone has just a few counts. The rearrangement links TRBV2 to TRBJ2-1; a possible D gene is TRBD2 (5 bases). There are 14 residues in the CDR3. The V gene lost 4 bases and the J gene lost 14 bases, with 21 bases spanning the gap. The germline CDR1 and CDR2 sequences are SNHLY and FYNNEI. This CDR3 reads CASSVLAGGVKKFF. CDR3 DNA sequence: TGTGCCAGCAGTGTCTTGGCGGGTGGGGTAAAGAAGTTCTTC. Filled out from reference TRBV2 and TRBJ2-1, the complete variable domain reads EPEVTQTPSHQVTQMGQEVILRCVPISNHLYFYWYRQILGQKVEFLVSFYNNEISEKSEIFDDQFSVERPDGSNFTLKIRSTKLEDSAMYFCASSVLAGGVKKFFGPGTRLTVL.

This clone has a handful of counts. The chain links TRBV7-6 to TRBJ1-4, with 10 positions matching TRBD1. V lost 4 bases and J lost 4; bases outside the gene matches: 3. The CDR3 runs 15 residues. Germline-derived CDR1 and CDR2 are SGHVS and FNYEAQ. This CDR3 reads CASSSTGGLNEKLFF. The CDR3, as DNA: TGTGCCAGCAGCTCGACAGGGGGCCTTAATGAAAAACTGTTTTTT.

The V and J genes are TRBV27 and TRBJ1-5; the D is unclear. CDR1 MNHEY and CDR2 SMNVEV come from the germline V gene (reference sequence). V lost 3 bases to trimming and J lost 7 bases, with 7 bases between them. The CDR3 has 12 amino acids. The CDR3 bases are TGTGCCAGCAGTTTTGTGGGCCAGCCCCAGCATTTT. It codes for CASSFVGQPQHF.

A word on this clone: This same CDR3 is encoded by further DNA sequences in the sample. The genes are TRBV4-1 and TRBJ2-5; 7 bases align to TRBD2. The CDR3 is made up of 15 amino acids. The germline CDR1 and CDR2 sequences are MGHRA and YSYEKL. The V segment lost 9 bases and the J segment 6 bases; nucleotides outside the gene matches: 16. For the CDR3, the DNA is TGCGCCAGTAGCGCGGGAGCGGGAAGTATACAGACCCAGTACTTC. Protein product: CASSAGAGSIQTQYF.

This clone was found once. The conserved phenylalanine or tryptophan normally closing the CDR3 is absent here, so this likely arose from a read error. This chain uses TRBV6-6 with TRBJ2-7; TRBD2 is a possible D gene (5 bases). There are 14 residues in the CDR3. V lost 5 bases and J 0 bases, leaving 11 bases between the germline ends. Germline assignment: CDR1 MNHNY and CDR2 SVGAGI (reference sequence). The CDR3, as DNA: TGTGCCAGCAGTATTCCTAGCAACTCCTACGAGCAGTACCTC. This translates into CASSIPSNSYEQYL.

The chain couples TRBV11-3 to TRBJ1-1; D perhaps matches TRBD1 (5 bases). The V end was cut by 3 bases, the J end by 0 bases, with 11 bases between. There are 15 residues in the CDR3. In germline, CDR1 is SGHNT, CDR2 YENEEA. The DNA for the CDR3 is TGTGCCAGCAGCTTTCAAGGGGAAATGAACACTGAAGCTTTCTTT. Its translation: CASSFQGEMNTEAFF.

This clone was counted only a few times. The J gene is TRBJ2-7, the V gene TRBV4-2, with a weak D call TRBD1 (5 bases). CDR1 is LGHNA and CDR2 is YNFKEQ in the germline V gene. V lost 2 bases to trimming and J lost 0 bases, with 17 bases between them. The CDR3 consists of 17 residues. This CDR3 reads CASSQSQGSAISYEQYF. CDR3 bases: TGTGCCAGCAGCCAAAGCCAGGGAAGCGCCATCTCCTACGAGCAGTACTTC.

This clone was seen more than once but under ten times. The chain uses TRBV5-1 and TRBJ1-1; 10 bases fit TRBD1. Germline trimming cut 6 bases from V and 5 bases from J; bases unmatched to any gene: 13. Per the germline V gene, CDR1 is SGHRS and CDR2 is YFSETQ. The CDR3 has 16 amino acids. Here the CDR3 reads CASIPGQGIGTTEAFF. In DNA form, the CDR3 reads TGCGCCAGCATTCCGGGACAGGGGATCGGGACTACTGAAGCTTTCTTT.

This clone was recorded a few times. The gene calls are TRBV5-5 and TRBJ1-5; 8 bases map to TRBD1. V shed 4 bases, J shed 6 bases, and the junction held 9 bases outside the gene matches. The length of the CDR3 is 15 residues. Germline loops: CDR1 SGHKS, CDR2 YYEKEE (reference sequence). CDR3 nucleotides: TGTGCCAGCAGCCCTGCTGGACAGGGAGGTCAGCCCCAGCATTTT. Its protein product is CASSPAGQGGQPQHF.

V usage is TRBV7-9 and J usage is TRBJ1-3; the D gene is possibly TRBD1 (6 bases). This CDR3 spans 15 amino acids. V gave up 4 bases and J gave up 0 bases, with 10 bases separating them. CDR1 and CDR2 from the germline V gene are SEHNR and FQNEAQ (reference sequence). CDR3 nucleotide sequence: TGTGCCAGCAGCTCCTCAGGGGACTCTGGAAACACCATATATTTT. It is translated as CASSSSGDSGNTIYF. Based on the CDR3 plus reference TRBV7-9 and TRBJ1-3, the full variable domain is DTGVSQNPRHKITKRGQNVTFRCDPISEHNRLYWYRQTLGQGPEFLTYFQNEAQLEKSRLLSDRFSAERPKGSFSTLEIQRTEQGDSAMYLCASSSSGDSGNTIYFGEGSWLTVV.

CDR3 amino acids: CAISTRENTGELFF. The CDR3 DNA follows: TGTGCCATCAGCACGCGGGAGAACACCGGGGAGCTGTTTTTT. V is TRBV10-3 and J is TRBJ2-2, with a weak D call TRBD2 (6 bases). Trimming cost V 6 bases and J 1 base, with 9 bases left between them. Germline V gene lookup returns CDR1 ENHRY and CDR2 SYGVKD. The CDR3 sequence is 14 residues long.